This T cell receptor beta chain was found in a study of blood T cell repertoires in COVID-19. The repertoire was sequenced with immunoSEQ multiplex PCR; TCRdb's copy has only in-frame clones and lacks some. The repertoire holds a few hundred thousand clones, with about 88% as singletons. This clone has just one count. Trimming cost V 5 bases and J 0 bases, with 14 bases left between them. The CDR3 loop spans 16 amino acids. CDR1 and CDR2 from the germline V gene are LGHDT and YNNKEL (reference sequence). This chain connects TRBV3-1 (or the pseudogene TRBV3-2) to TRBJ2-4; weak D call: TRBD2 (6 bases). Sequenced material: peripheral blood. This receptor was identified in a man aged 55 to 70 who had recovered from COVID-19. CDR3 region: CASSDRGSKAKNIQYF. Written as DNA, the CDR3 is TGTGCCAGCAGCGACCGGGGGAGCAAAGCCAAAAACATTCAGTACTTC.